A selection of T cell receptor beta chains follows, all from one sample in a study of a mutant IDH1 vaccine in newly diagnosed glioma. Data came from immunoSEQ multiplex PCR; TCRdb stores just in-frame clones and leaves some out. This table has about 40,000 clones, 65% to 90% appearing once. Their antigens are not known. Sequencing used PBMCs, obtained from a glioma patient whose treatment included an IDH1 peptide vaccine. Every receptor here comes from a woman in her forties or fifties with glioma. CDR3s include the opening cysteine and the closing phenylalanine or tryptophan. The D gene is left open where the match is weak. Not every row has a clone size; where given, it reads once, few, many or a size class.

V gene,clone size,J gene,D gene,CDR3 DNA,CDR3 protein
TRBV25-1,.,TRBJ2-3,TRBD2,TGTGCCAGCAGATTCTCTAGCGGGGAGGCGGATACGCAGTATTTT,CASRFSSGEADTQYF
TRBV4-2,.,TRBJ2-7,.,TGTGCCAGCAGCCAAGATATGTCGGGCTTTACCTACGAGCAGTACTTC,CASSQDMSGFTYEQYF
TRBV7-2,.,TRBJ1-6,.,TGTGCCAGCAACCAGGGCGCGAGCTCCTATAATTCACCCCTCCACTTT,CASNQGASSYNSPLHF
TRBV7-8,.,TRBJ2-5,.,TGTGCCAGCAGCTTTCGAGGGGGGACAGAGACCCAGTACTTC,CASSFRGGTETQYF
TRBV4-1,few,TRBJ1-2,.,TGCGCCAGCAGCCCCCGAGAGGGGCCCTCCAACTATGGCTACACCTTC,CASSPREGPSNYGYTF
TRBV19,.,TRBJ1-4,.,TGTGCCAGTAGTATGAGGGGGAGGAATGAAAAACTGTTTTTT,CASSMRGRNEKLFF
TRBV6-1,.,TRBJ2-2,TRBD2,TGTGCCAGCCGCCAGCGGGGGGCCACCGGGGAGCTGTTTTTT,CASRQRGATGELFF
TRBV4-1,few,TRBJ1-6,.,TGCGCCAGCAGCCAGGGACCAGGGTTTTCACCCCTCCACTTT,CASSQGPGFSPLHF
TRBV7-9,.,TRBJ1-2,TRBD1,TGTGCCAGCACCACCCTCGAGGGACAGGGGTTGAAAGGCTACACCTTC,CASTTLEGQGLKGYTF
TRBV5-1,once,TRBJ1-3,.,TGCGCCAGCAGCCTGGAGGACCTCTCTGGAAACACCATATATTTT,CASSLEDLSGNTIYF
TRBV10-3,few,TRBJ1-1,.,TGTGCCATCACCCGGACAGACCTGAACACTGAAGCTTTCTTT,CAITRTDLNTEAFF
TRBV5-4,few,TRBJ1-3,TRBD1,TGTGCCAGCAGCTTAAGGGGGCCGCACTCTGGAAACACCATATATTTT,CASSLRGPHSGNTIYF
TRBV2,.,TRBJ2-2,.,TGTGCCAGCAGGGCCCGGGACGGGATTGAAACCGGGGAGCTGTTTTTT,CASRARDGIETGELFF
TRBV7-2,.,TRBJ2-3,TRBD1,TGTGCCAGCAGCTTAGATACCAGACAGGGGCGAATTGATACGCAGTATTTT,CASSLDTRQGRIDTQYF
TRBV11-2,once,TRBJ2-7,TRBD1,TGTGCCAGCAGCACTGACAGGGTCTACGAGCAGTACTTC,CASSTDRVYEQYF
TRBV19,.,TRBJ1-1,TRBD1,TGTGCCAGTAGGGACAGGTCCATCACTGAAGCTTTCTTT,CASRDRSITEAFF
TRBV5-1,.,TRBJ2-3,TRBD2,TGCGCCAGCAGCACAAGCGGGGGGGGGACAGATACGCAGTATTTT,CASSTSGGGTDTQYF
TRBV6-1,.,TRBJ2-7,.,TGTGCCAGCAGTGAAGCGCTTTTCAAGGGGAACGAGCAGTACTTC,CASSEALFKGNEQYF
TRBV10-3,.,TRBJ2-3,TRBD1,TGTGCCATCCTGCCCGGGACAGAACTCACAGATACGCAGTATTTT,CAILPGTELTDTQYF
TRBV7-9,.,TRBJ1-1,.,TGTGCCAGCAGCCCCTCGACACGGGCCACTGAAGCTTTCTTT,CASSPSTRATEAFF
TRBV9,.,TRBJ2-2,.,TGTGCCAGCAGCGTAGGGGGAGTCACCGGGGAGCTGTTTTTT,CASSVGGVTGELFF
TRBV4-1,.,TRBJ2-2,TRBD2,TGCGCCAGCAGCGGGCTAGCGGGGGGACCCACCGGGGAGCTGTTTTTT,CASSGLAGGPTGELFF
TRBV11-2,.,TRBJ2-7,.,TGTGCCAGCAGCTTAGATCAGGAAGCCCCAAAGCCCTACGAGCAGTACTTC,CASSLDQEAPKPYEQYF
TRBV19,.,TRBJ1-6,.,TGTGCCAGTAGTATTTCAGTAGCCCTTTCACCCCTCCACTTT,CASSISVALSPLHF
TRBV6-5,.,TRBJ1-1,TRBD1,TGTGCCAGCAGTCGTCGACAGGGTGAGGGCACTGAAGCTTTCTTT,CASSRRQGEGTEAFF
TRBV6-1,.,TRBJ1-4,.,TGTGCCAGCCAATTGGGGGGGGATAATGAAAAACTGTTTTTT,CASQLGGDNEKLFF
TRBV9,.,TRBJ2-7,.,TGTGCCAGCGAGGGGCCAAGCTCCTACGAGCAGTACTTC,CASEGPSSYEQYF
TRBV10-1,.,TRBJ2-5,TRBD1,TGCGCCAGCCCAGACAGGGGACGAGGAGGAGAGACCCAGTACTTC,CASPDRGRGGETQYF
TRBV29-1,once,TRBJ2-3,TRBD2,TGCAGCGTTGGAGGGGCAGCGGGGGCGGGGGATACGCAGTATTTT,CSVGGAAGAGDTQYF
TRBV2,.,TRBJ1-4,.,TGTGCCAGCAGTGAGGGCCAGTCTGGGGAAAAACTGTTTTTT,CASSEGQSGEKLFF
TRBV9,.,TRBJ1-1,.,TGTGCCAGCAGCGTAGACCCCTTCCTCACGAACACTGAAGCTTTCTTT,CASSVDPFLTNTEAFF
TRBV29-1,.,TRBJ1-1,.,TGCAGCGCTGGGGGGCTAGGGAACACTGAAGCTTTCTTT,CSAGGLGNTEAFF
TRBV11-3,.,TRBJ2-5,.,TGTGCCAGCAGCTCTAGGCATGTCGGAGGGGAGACCCAGTACTTC,CASSSRHVGGETQYF
TRBV6-5,.,TRBJ1-1,.,TGTGCCAGCAGCCGGGCCAAGGGGGGCGCTGAAGCTTTCTTT,CASSRAKGGAEAFF
TRBV19,once,TRBJ1-1,.,TGTGCCAGTAGTATAGAGAGGAAGGGGACAGCTTTCTTT,CASSIERKGTAFF
TRBV4-1,.,TRBJ2-7,TRBD1,TGCGCCAGCAGCTACGACAGGGGCTCCTACGAGCAGTACTTC,CASSYDRGSYEQYF
TRBV7-8,.,TRBJ1-2,TRBD1,TGTGCCAGCAGCTCGAGTGGGACAGGGGAGTATGGCTACACCTTC,CASSSSGTGEYGYTF
TRBV2,once,TRBJ1-4,TRBD1,TGTGCCAGCAGTAAGGACAGGGTTAATGAAAAACTGTTTTTT,CASSKDRVNEKLFF
TRBV7-9,.,TRBJ2-7,TRBD1,TGTGCCAGCAGCTTGGGACAGAAAAGCGGCGAGCAGTACTTC,CASSLGQKSGEQYF
TRBV6-5,.,TRBJ1-2,.,TGTGCCAGCAGTTACGGGGGACAACCCTATGGCTACACCTTC,CASSYGGQPYGYTF
TRBV19,.,TRBJ1-6,.,TGTGCCAGTAGTATAGATCTCGGGCAGGGTTTGAATTCACCCCTCCACTTT,CASSIDLGQGLNSPLHF
TRBV13,.,TRBJ1-3,.,TGTGCCAGCAGCCTAGGGGGTAACGGAAACACCATATATTTT,CASSLGGNGNTIYF
TRBV7-2,few,TRBJ2-3,TRBD2,TGTGCCAGCAGCTTAGCGGAGCGGGGGACAGATACGCAGTATTTT,CASSLAERGTDTQYF
TRBV9,.,TRBJ2-7,.,TGTGCCAGCAGCGTGTCCCCGGCGGGAAGCTCCTACGAGCAGTACTTC,CASSVSPAGSSYEQYF
TRBV10-3,.,TRBJ1-5,.,TGTGCCATCAGTGTCTCGGGGGGGGACGGTCAGCCCCAGCATTTT,CAISVSGGDGQPQHF
TRBV5-8,.,TRBJ2-2,.,TGTGCCAGCAGCTTTGCCGGGACGATCACCGGGGAGCTGTTTTTT,CASSFAGTITGELFF
TRBV4-1,.,TRBJ1-1,TRBD1,TGCGCCAGCAGCCAAGAGAAGGGGGCCACTGAAGCTTTCTTT,CASSQEKGATEAFF